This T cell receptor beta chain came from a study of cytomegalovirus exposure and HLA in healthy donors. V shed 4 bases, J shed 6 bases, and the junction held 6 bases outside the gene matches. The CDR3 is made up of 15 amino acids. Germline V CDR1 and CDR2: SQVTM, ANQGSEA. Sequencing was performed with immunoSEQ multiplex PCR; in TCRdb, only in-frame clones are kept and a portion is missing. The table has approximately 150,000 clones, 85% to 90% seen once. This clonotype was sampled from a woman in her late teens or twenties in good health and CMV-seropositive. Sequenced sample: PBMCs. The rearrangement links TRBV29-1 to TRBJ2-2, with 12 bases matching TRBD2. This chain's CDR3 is CSVASLAGGAGELFF. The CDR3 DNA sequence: TGCAGCGTTGCCAGTCTAGCGGGAGGGGCCGGGGAGCTGTTTTTT.